What follows describes a single T cell receptor beta chain. Its specificity is unknown. 60 Vbeta and 13 Jbeta primers were used in PCR. Repertoires were generated with immunoSEQ multiplex PCR, while TCRdb's copy carries only in-frame clones and drops some. In the table there are about 110,000 clones, roughly 80% of which are singletons. The germline CDR1 and CDR2 sequences are MDHEN and SYDVKM. The CDR3 runs to 12 residues. V was trimmed by 3 bases and J by 3 bases, leaving 6 bases between them. This sample is drawn from a study of cytomegalovirus exposure and HLA in healthy donors. Notes on the study in general: When analyzed later, a missense DCLRE1C variant was found to be linked to TCR beta V- and J-gene trimming. An assumption of roughly uniform sequencing depth across donors underlay the presence/absence analyses.

The source material was PBMCs. The gene calls are TRBV28 and TRBJ2-7, with no clear D. This TCR came from a man under 40 in good health and CMV-seropositive. Here the CDR3 reads CASSLSLYEQYF. In DNA, the CDR3 is TGTGCCAGCAGTTTGAGTCTCTACGAGCAGTACTTC.